These 9 T cell receptor beta chains share one sample of origin, sequenced in a study of T cell responses to AZD1222 COVID-19 vaccine. Profiled with immunoSEQ multiplex PCR; TCRdb holds only in-frame clones, not every one. The sample records roughly 90,000 clones, about 90% being singletons. This specimen was peripheral blood, taken on day 0 of MenACWY control vaccination. These receptor sequences come from an adult in good health.

V is TRBV30 and J is TRBJ1-1; no clear D. The CDR3 totals 13 residues. V lost 2 bases and J 1 base, leaving 8 bases between the germline ends. Germline V gene data show CDR1 as GTSNPN and CDR2 as SVGIG (reference sequence). The CDR3 DNA sequence: TGTGCCTGGAGTCCAGGATCGAACACTGAAGCTTTCTTT. Protein product: CAWSPGSNTEAFF.

The chain is built from TRBV24-1 and TRBJ2-7; no firm D call. The CDR3 consists of 13 residues. CDR1 is KGHDR, CDR2 SFDVKD, per germline. Trimming pared 11 bases from V and 4 bases from J, leaving 17 bases between. CDR3 DNA: TGTGCCAGCCGGGCCCCACGGGTATACGAGCAGTACTTC. It encodes CASRAPRVYEQYF.

V gene TRBV5-1 combines with J gene TRBJ1-2, with D perhaps matching TRBD1 (5 bases). Trimming shortened V by 0 bases and J by 8 bases, and 11 bases separated the two germline ends. CDR3 length equals 13 residues. CDR1 SGHRS and CDR2 YFSETQ come from the germline V gene. In DNA, the CDR3 is TGCGCCAGCAGCTTGGGGTCAGGGCAAGGCTACACCTTC. This gives the protein CASSLGSGQGYTF.

This clone was observed a single time. The chain recombines TRBV28 with TRBJ1-5, with D tentatively TRBD1 (6 bases). In germline, CDR1 is MDHEN, CDR2 SYDVKM. The V end lost 5 bases, the J end lost 3 bases, and 14 bases lay between the germline ends. This CDR3 is 15 amino acids long. Here the CDR3 DNA reads TGTGCCAGCAGTCTTGCTACAGGGTCCAATCAGCCCCAGCATTTT. Amino acids: CASSLATGSNQPQHF. The full variable domain, rest sourced from reference TRBV28 and TRBJ1-5, is DVKVTQSSRYLVKRTGEKVFLECVQDMDHENMFWYRQDPGLGLRLIYFSYDVKMKEKGDIPEGYSVSREKKERFSLILESASTNQTSMYLCASSLATGSNQPQHFGDGTRLSIL.

This chain joins TRBV27 and TRBJ2-1, with D possibly called TRBD1 or TRBD2 (5 bases each). Per germline, CDR1 MNHEY and CDR2 SMNVEV (reference sequence). The length of the CDR3 is 14 residues. Trimming stripped 7 bases from V and 0 bases from J, with 10 bases between. The CDR3 bases are TGTGCCAGCAATTCAGGGAGCTCCTACAATGAGCAGTTCTTC. Translating gives CASNSGSSYNEQFF.

This CDR3 is CASSILAGRGDGEQYF. CDR3 nucleotide sequence: TGTGCCAGTAGTATATTGGCCGGCCGGGGGGACGGCGAGCAGTACTTC. The gene calls are TRBV19 and TRBJ2-7, with 7 positions matching TRBD2. The V gene's germline CDR1 is LNHDA and CDR2 SQIVND (reference sequence). After removal of 2 bases from V and 6 bases from J, the junction contained 13 bases not matched to a gene. The CDR3 contains 16 residues.

In nucleotides, the CDR3 is TGCAGCGTTGCAGGGCGCGAGGGCAATCAGCCCCAGCATTTT. It encodes CSVAGREGNQPQHF. The rearrangement uses TRBV29-1 and TRBJ1-5, with D possibly being TRBD1 (5 bases). The V end was cut by 4 bases, the J end by 2 bases, with 12 bases between. This CDR3 has 14 amino acids. Per the germline V gene, CDR1 is SQVTM and CDR2 is ANQGSEA.

This clone is a singleton in its sample. CDR3 in DNA: TGTGCCAGCAGCTTTTACAGGGCGAACACCGGGGAGCTGTTTTTT. It translates to CASSFYRANTGELFF. The V and J genes are TRBV7-9 and TRBJ2-2, with D possibly being TRBD1 (6 bases). This CDR3 is built from 15 residues. The V gene's germline CDR1 is SEHNR and CDR2 FQNEAQ (reference sequence). Trimming cost V 3 bases and J 0 bases, with 8 bases left between them.

This chain links TRBV19 with TRBJ1-6, with D possibly matching TRBD1 (6 bases). This CDR3 has 14 residues. The germline V and J ends were trimmed by 8 bases and 7 bases, with 15 bases remaining between them. Germline lookup yields CDR1 LNHDA and CDR2 SQIVND (reference sequence). CDR3 sequence (DNA): TGTGCCAGTGAACCCGGGACAATAAATTCACCCCTCCACTTT. It is translated as CASEPGTINSPLHF.